The clone carrying this T cell receptor (beta chain) was observed once. Its antigen is currently unknown. One end of the junction is discordant with germline, which a read error may explain. The CDR3 contains 14 residues. The germline gives CDR1 SGHDT, CDR2 YYEEEE. The data stem from a study of identical twins. Unique molecular identifiers were present on the cDNA, and a universal primer site came from template switching. TCRdb re-analysed the 5' RACE reads in MiXCR, keeping a single row per CDR3 protein. Altogether 250,000 or so distinct CDR3 sequences are present, 7.5% being singletons, with the ten largest covering about 5.6%. Broader study findings: Monozygotic twins shared more out-of-frame TCR alpha than recombination models predicted. Clonotypes of the beta chain that were abundant in cord blood carried fewer insertions (memory repertoires showed none).

These same data were also listed under a study on yellow fever vaccine responses in identical twins. Per that study: After vaccination, twins' T cell response reportedly seemed partly convergent, partly personalized.

Sample: CD8+ T cells sorted from blood. This sequence originates from a young woman in good health. V is TRBV5-6 and J is TRBJ1-6; D ambiguous. DNA for the CDR3: TGTGCCAGCAGCTTGGGGACGATTTATTCACCCCTCCTCTTT. This gives the protein CASSLGTIYSPLLF.